These 8 T cell receptor beta chains came from one sample sequenced in a study of shared T cell receptors in the human thymus. Clones were sequenced by immunoSEQ multiplex PCR, and TCRdb holds only the in-frame ones, with some missing. This sample yields 630,000 or so clones, of which around 87% are seen a single time; just under 0.0095% belongs to the top ten. These data were also reused for a study on human thymus T cells.

The sequencing input was thymocytes. These receptors were obtained from a boy in the first two years of life with a congenital heart defect.

V gene TRBV7-9 combines with J gene TRBJ2-5; 16 bases map to TRBD2. This CDR3 is built from 18 residues. J was trimmed by 4 bases and V by 0 bases; bases with no gene match: 5. In germline, CDR1 is SEHNR, CDR2 FQNEAQ (reference sequence). The CDR3 sequence: CASSLAGGTSGRGETQYF. As DNA, the CDR3 is TGTGCCAGCAGCTTAGCGGGGGGGACTAGCGGGAGGGGAGAGACCCAGTACTTC.

In DNA, the CDR3 is TGCAGCGTTGAAGAAGGGGCTAGCGGGACGCTCCGGGGATCCTACGAGCAGTACTTC. Translating gives CSVEEGASGTLRGSYEQYF. This rearrangement joins TRBV29-1 to TRBJ2-5; 9 bases map to TRBD2. TRBJ2-7 matches the DNA end more closely, so the J call is doubtful. Per germline, CDR1 SQVTM and CDR2 ANQGSEA. The CDR3 spans 19 residues.

Regarding this clone: This sample includes further DNA sequences coding for the same CDR3. The chain couples TRBV27 to TRBJ1-6; 9 nucleotides match TRBD1. The ends lost 4 bases at V and 5 bases at J; junction bases unmatched: 6. From germline, CDR1 is MNHEY and CDR2 SMNVEV (reference sequence). This CDR3 has 16 amino acids. The CDR3 spells CASSSKQGANNSPLHF. CDR3 nucleotides: TGTGCCAGCAGTTCAAAACAGGGGGCAAATAATTCACCCCTCCACTTT.

This clone turned up a few times. This chain joins TRBV19 and TRBJ2-1, with D unresolved. This CDR3 is built from 12 residues. Looked up from germline, CDR1 is LNHDA and CDR2 is SQIVND (reference sequence). V shed 6 bases and J shed 5 bases, with 8 bases lying between them. The CDR3 protein is CASSASDNEQFF. The CDR3 DNA reads as TGTGCCAGTAGCGCATCGGACAATGAGCAGTTCTTC.

V usage is TRBV10-3 and J usage is TRBJ2-5; D is perhaps TRBD2 (7 bases). Germline-derived CDR1 and CDR2 are ENHRY and SYGVKD. The CDR3 length is 15 residues. V lost 10 bases, J lost 1 base, and 19 bases lay in between. CDR3 protein: CAKVGGGGLQETQYF. The CDR3 nucleotides are TGTGCCAAAGTGGGTGGCGGGGGCCTCCAAGAGACCCAGTACTTC.

V and J are TRBV6-1 and TRBJ2-5; TRBD2 agrees at 7 bases. CDR1 MNHNS and CDR2 SASEGT come from the germline V gene. This CDR3 comprises 14 residues. For the CDR3, the DNA is TGTGCTCTCCTGGGGGGGAAGATGCAAGAGACCCAGTACTTC. Encoded protein: CALLGGKMQETQYF.

V is TRBV27 and J is TRBJ1-2, with D possibly TRBD1 on 5 matching bases. This CDR3 region has 13 residues. CDR1 is MNHEY, CDR2 SMNVEV, per germline (reference sequence). Trimming pared 6 bases from V and 8 bases from J, leaving 16 bases between. For the CDR3, the DNA is TGTGCCAGCAGACCCACGGGGGGACCAGGCTACACCTTC. It is translated as CASRPTGGPGYTF.

This chain connects TRBV14 to TRBJ2-3; 8 nucleotides line up with TRBD2. The CDR3 is 16 residues long. CDR1 and CDR2 from the germline V gene are SGHDN and FVKESK. V trimming: 2 bases; J trimming: 1 base; junction bases outside the gene matches: 5. The CDR3 loop is CASSQHTSGCTDTQYF. The CDR3 DNA is TGTGCCAGCAGCCAACACACTAGCGGCTGCACAGATACGCAGTATTTT.